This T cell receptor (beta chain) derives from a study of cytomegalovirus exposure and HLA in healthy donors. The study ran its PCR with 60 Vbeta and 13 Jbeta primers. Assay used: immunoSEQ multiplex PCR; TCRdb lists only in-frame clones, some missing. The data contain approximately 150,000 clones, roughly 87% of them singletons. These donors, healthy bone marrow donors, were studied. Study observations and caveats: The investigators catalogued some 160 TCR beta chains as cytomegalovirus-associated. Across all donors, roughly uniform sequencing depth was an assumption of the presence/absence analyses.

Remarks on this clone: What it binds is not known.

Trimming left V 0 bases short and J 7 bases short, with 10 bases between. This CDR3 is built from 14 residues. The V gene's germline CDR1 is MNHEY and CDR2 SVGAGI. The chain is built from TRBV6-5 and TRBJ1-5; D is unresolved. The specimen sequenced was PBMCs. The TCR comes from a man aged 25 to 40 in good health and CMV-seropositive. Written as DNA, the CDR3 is TGTGCCAGCAGTTACTCGATGGGAGGACAGCCCCAGCATTTT. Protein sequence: CASSYSMGGQPQHF.